A single sample gave rise to the 27 T cell receptor beta chains below, sequenced in a study of control samples from healthy donors and cancer patients. Some clones are missing from TCRdb's copy, which holds only in-frame ones; the method was immunoSEQ multiplex PCR. The top ten clones hold around 9.1% of a sample with about 92,000 clones, approximately 82% of them seen once. The sequenced material came from blood. The receptor source for this set is a woman aged 55-69 years in good health.

CDR3 bases: TGCGCCAGCAGCCGGTCGGCGGGGGCGAACACCGGGGAGCTGTTTTTT. As protein: CASSRSAGANTGELFF. V gene TRBV4-1 combines with J gene TRBJ2-2, with 7 bases that match TRBD2. The CDR3 has 16 amino acids. Germline loops: CDR1 MGHRA, CDR2 YSYEKL. V lost 4 bases to trimming and J lost 0 bases; unmatched junction nucleotides: 5.

The chain employs TRBV6-5 and TRBJ2-7, with 7 bases lining up with TRBD1. V lost 5 bases, J lost 4 bases, and 5 bases stayed unmatched. The CDR3 length is 13 residues. Germline V gene sequence: CDR1 MNHEY, CDR2 SVGAGI. The CDR3 loop is CASSRGRGYEQYF. CDR3 in DNA: TGTGCCAGCAGTAGGGGGCGCGGGTACGAGCAGTACTTC.

The CDR3 sequence is CASSTRELEDTQYF. DNA of the CDR3: TGTGCCAGCAGCACCCGGGAATTAGAAGATACGCAGTATTTT. The rearrangement joins TRBV5-4 to TRBJ2-3, with a tentative D call TRBD2 (5 bases). There are 14 residues in the CDR3. From germline, CDR1 is SGHNT and CDR2 YYREEE (reference sequence). Trimming took off 4 bases at V and 5 bases at J, with 14 bases between the two ends. Using reference TRBV5-4 and TRBJ2-3 for the parts outside the CDR3, the full variable domain is ETGVTQSPTHLIKTRGQQVTLRCSSQSGHNTVSWYQQALGQGPQFIFQYYREEENGRGNFPPRFSGLQFPNYSSELNVNALELDDSALYLCASSTRELEDTQYFGPGTRLTVL.

The chain employs TRBV15 and TRBJ2-7; possibly TRBD1 or TRBD2 for D (5 bases each). Germline V gene lookup returns CDR1 LNHNV and CDR2 YYDKDF (reference sequence). V was clipped by 5 bases and J by 2 bases, with 19 bases between them. The CDR3 covers 16 residues. The CDR3 DNA sequence: TGTGCCACCAGCCCACAAGCAGGGACGGCCACCTACGAGCAGTACTTC. It codes for CATSPQAGTATYEQYF.

The rearrangement joins TRBV27 to TRBJ1-4; TRBD1 might be the D (6 bases). CDR3 size: 15 residues. The germline CDR1 and CDR2 sequences are MNHEY and SMNVEV (reference sequence). Trimming cost V 8 bases and J 3 bases, with 16 bases left between them. The CDR3 region is CASAILTGANEKLFF. CDR3 in DNA: TGTGCCAGCGCGATTCTGACAGGTGCTAATGAAAAACTGTTTTTT.

The chain combines TRBV4-1 with TRBJ2-3; D is possibly TRBD2 (6 bases). Per germline, CDR1 MGHRA and CDR2 YSYEKL. The CDR3 is 15 amino acids. The ends were cut back, 4 bases at V and 6 bases at J, with 17 bases in the middle. The CDR3 region is CASSPGGTVGDTQYF. The CDR3 nucleotides read TGCGCCAGCAGCCCAGGAGGGACGGTGGGGGATACGCAGTATTTT.

This chain uses TRBV11-1 with TRBJ2-1; 8 nucleotides line up with TRBD2. In germline, CDR1 is SGHAT, CDR2 FQDESV (reference sequence). V dropped 4 bases and J dropped 7; count of bases not matched to a gene: 6. The CDR3 totals 14 residues. CDR3 sequence: CASSYLAGRNEQFF. The CDR3 coding sequence is TGTGCCAGCAGCTATTTAGCGGGAAGGAATGAGCAGTTCTTC.

This clone appeared a single time. V and J are TRBV5-1 and TRBJ2-3, with 7 bases aligning to TRBD1. CDR3 size: 14 residues. Germline-derived CDR1 and CDR2 are SGHRS and YFSETQ. V gave up 4 bases and J gave up 2 bases; unmatched junction bases: 4. CDR3 region: CASSRDSATDTQYF. CDR3 nucleotide sequence: TGCGCCAGCAGCCGGGACAGTGCCACAGATACGCAGTATTTT.

The rearrangement uses TRBV28 and TRBJ2-7; D is possibly TRBD1 or TRBD2 (5 bases each). The germline gives CDR1 MDHEN, CDR2 SYDVKM. This CDR3 comprises 14 residues. V gave up 6 bases and J gave up 7 bases, with 19 bases separating them. CDR3 sequence (DNA): TGTGCCAGCAGAACAGCCGGGGCCACAAGGGAGCAGTACTTC. It codes for CASRTAGATREQYF.

The chain has TRBV5-6 and TRBJ2-3; a weak D match, TRBD1 (6 bases). The V end was cut by 8 bases, the J end by 4 bases, with 17 bases between. Germline CDR1 reads SGHDT; CDR2 reads YYEEEE. This CDR3 has 14 amino acids. The CDR3: CASVGQGQADTQYF. The CDR3 DNA sequence: TGTGCCAGTGTAGGCCAGGGGCAGGCAGATACGCAGTATTTT.

The V call is TRBV28, the J call TRBJ2-7; D gene ambiguous. The CDR3 is 15 amino acids. Germline lookup yields CDR1 MDHEN and CDR2 SYDVKM. V lost 2 bases, J lost 1 base, and 12 bases lay in between. CDR3 in DNA: TGTGCCAGCAGTTTAGCGGCCCAGCAGTCCTACGAGCAGTACTTC. Protein sequence: CASSLAAQQSYEQYF. The variable domain in full, with the rest retrieved from reference TRBV28 and TRBJ2-7, is DVKVTQSSRYLVKRTGEKVFLECVQDMDHENMFWYRQDPGLGLRLIYFSYDVKMKEKGDIPEGYSVSREKKERFSLILESASTNQTSMYLCASSLAAQQSYEQYFGPGTRLTVT.

The DNA of the CDR3 is TGCGCCAGCAGTGAGTCGGAAGGGAAGGGGGATGAGCAGTTCTTC. This translates into CASSESEGKGDEQFF. This chain links TRBV10-2 with TRBJ2-1, with D perhaps TRBD1 (6 bases). The V gene lost 0 bases and the J gene lost 8 bases, with 14 bases spanning the gap. The CDR3 has 15 amino acids. Germline V CDR1 and CDR2: WSHSY, SAAADI.

The chain joins TRBV28 to TRBJ2-3; 12 nucleotides match TRBD2. J was trimmed by 4 bases and V by 3 bases; bases with no gene match: 5. This CDR3 is 16 amino acids long. The germline V gene encodes CDR1 MDHEN and CDR2 SYDVKM. CDR3 sequence reads: CASSFGLAGRADTQYF. The CDR3 region has the DNA TGTGCCAGCAGTTTCGGACTAGCGGGAAGGGCAGATACGCAGTATTTT.

This chain uses TRBV7-2 with TRBJ1-5; D is ambiguous. Trimming shortened V by 5 bases and J by 10 bases, and 12 bases separated the two germline ends. This CDR3 has 12 residues. Germline assignment: CDR1 SGHTA and CDR2 FQGNSA. Written as DNA, the CDR3 is TGTGCCAGCAGCCGACCTCCCGGACCCCAGCATTTT. Its protein is CASSRPPGPQHF.

This CDR3 is CASNLRDRAFQPQHF. The CDR3, as DNA: TGTGCCTCTAATCTCCGGGACAGGGCGTTTCAGCCCCAGCATTTT. The chain joins TRBV28 to TRBJ1-5; TRBD1 matches at 9 bases. Germline-derived CDR1 and CDR2 are MDHEN and SYDVKM. The J segment lost 6 bases and the V segment lost 11 bases, leaving 14 bases of the junction unmatched. CDR3 length: 15 amino acids.

The CDR3 sequence: CASKLAGTNEQFF. CDR3 coding DNA: TGTGCCAGTAAACTAGCGGGTACCAATGAGCAGTTCTTC. This rearrangement joins TRBV19 to TRBJ2-1; 9 bases match TRBD2. The V gene end was trimmed by 7 bases and the J gene end by 6 bases; junction bases not matched to a gene: 4. Germline V lookup: CDR1 LNHDA, CDR2 SQIVND (reference sequence). CDR3 length equals 13 residues.

This clone was found a few times. The chain recombines TRBV28 with TRBJ2-7; D remains ambiguous. V was shortened by 6 bases and J by 3 bases, with 6 bases between the two germline ends. CDR1 MDHEN and CDR2 SYDVKM come from the germline V gene. This CDR3 region has 11 residues. The CDR3 DNA follows: TGTGCCAGCAGGAAACTCTACGAGCAGTACTTC. It yields the protein CASRKLYEQYF.

CDR3 coding DNA: TGTGCCACAGATACGCAGTATTTT. Its protein is CATDTQYF. The rearrangement links TRBV19 to TRBJ2-3; D uncertain. V lost 10 bases and J 4 bases, leaving 0 bases between the germline ends. CDR1 is LNHDA and CDR2 is SQIVND in the germline V gene (reference sequence). The CDR3 has 8 residues.

The chain carries TRBV19 and TRBJ2-7, with D uncertain. Germline V CDR1 and CDR2: LNHDA, SQIVND (reference sequence). The length of the CDR3 is 15 residues. Trimming took 3 bases from V and 0 from J, leaving 12 bases between them. CDR3 nucleotide sequence: TGTGCCAGTAGTATCCGAGCCGCAAGCTCCTACGAGCAGTACTTC. Its translation: CASSIRAASSYEQYF.

The V and J genes are TRBV18 and TRBJ1-4; D gene unclear. CDR3 size: 13 residues. The V and J ends lost 4 bases and 3 bases respectively, with 6 bases between them. Germline CDR1 is KGHSH and CDR2 is LQKENI. Here the CDR3 DNA reads TGTGCCAGCTCACAGGGATCTAATGAAAAACTGTTTTTT. Translation gives CASSQGSNEKLFF. Full variable domain (missing parts from reference TRBV18 and TRBJ1-4): NAGVMQNPRHLVRRRGQEARLRCSPMKGHSHVYWYRQLPEEGLKFMVYLQKENIIDESGMPKERFSAEFPKEGPSILRIQQVVRGDSAAYFCASSQGSNEKLFFGSGTQLSVL.

The rearrangement links TRBV6-5 to TRBJ1-5; the D gene is possibly TRBD1 (6 bases). The CDR3 extends over 13 amino acids. Germline-derived CDR1 and CDR2 are MNHEY and SVGAGI. V lost 7 bases and J lost 5, with 12 bases in between. CDR3: CASTRTDYQPQHF. The CDR3 DNA sequence: TGTGCCAGCACCAGGACAGACTATCAGCCCCAGCATTTT.

This clone came up a few times. The chain is built from TRBV9 and TRBJ2-3; TRBD2 matches 11 bases. V dropped 0 bases and J dropped 1; count of bases not matched to a gene: 4. There are 17 residues in the CDR3. From germline, CDR1 is SGDLS and CDR2 YYNGEE. The CDR3 here is CASSVGLAGLGTDTQYF. The CDR3 nucleotides read TGTGCCAGCAGCGTAGGACTAGCGGGACTAGGCACAGATACGCAGTATTTT.

This chain uses TRBV5-1 with TRBJ1-6, with a weak D call TRBD1 (6 bases). Germline V lookup: CDR1 SGHRS, CDR2 YFSETQ. Trimming removed 0 bases from V and 5 bases from J, with 9 bases in between. CDR3 length: 15 amino acids. The CDR3 DNA follows: TGCGCCAGCAGCTTGGAGACAGGACATAATTCACCCCTCCACTTT. Translated: CASSLETGHNSPLHF.

V and J are TRBV5-1 and TRBJ2-1; 7 nucleotides align to TRBD2. The junction had 6 bases not matched to a gene; V was cut back by 4 bases and J by 2 bases. The CDR3 totals 15 residues. Germline V gives CDR1 SGHRS, CDR2 YFSETQ. CDR3 sequence (DNA): TGCGCCAGCAGCAAGAGCGGGACCACCTACAATGAGCAGTTCTTC. Its protein is CASSKSGTTYNEQFF.

The rearrangement links TRBV3-1 (or the pseudogene TRBV3-2) to TRBJ2-5, with D perhaps TRBD2 (6 bases). CDR3 length equals 13 residues. The V and J ends lost 4 bases and 2 bases respectively, with 8 bases between them. Per the germline V gene, CDR1 is LGHDT and CDR2 is YNNKEL (reference sequence). CDR3: CASSLGLQETQYF. The CDR3 nucleotides read TGTGCCAGCAGCCTCGGACTACAAGAGACCCAGTACTTC.

This clone was detected a few times. J is TRBJ1-3 and V is TRBV5-4; no definite D call. Trimming pared 2 bases from V and 4 bases from J, leaving 7 bases between. The CDR3 consists of 13 residues. CDR1 is SGHNT, CDR2 YYREEE, per germline (reference sequence). Written as DNA, the CDR3 is TGTGCCAGCAGCTTCCGAGAAGGAAACACCATATATTTT. It specifies CASSFREGNTIYF.

A remark on this clone: Mismatch with germline at one junction end may stem from a read error. The V call is TRBV5-5, the J call TRBJ1-2; TRBD1 is a possible D gene (6 bases). This CDR3 spans 13 amino acids. Germline V gives CDR1 SGHKS, CDR2 YYEKEE (reference sequence). The CDR3 bases are TGTGCCAGCTCTGAATACGTTCAACAGGGTTTCGCCTTC. Its translation: CASSEYVQQGFAF. The full variable domain, with the rest looked up from reference TRBV5-5 and TRBJ1-2, is DAGVTQSPTHLIKTRGQQVTLRCSPISGHKSVSWYQQVLGQGPQFIFQYYEKEERGRGNFPDRFSARQFPNYSSELNVNALLLGDSALYLCASSEYVQQGFAFGSGTRLTVV.